Listed below are T cell receptor beta chains from one sample, sequenced in a study of blood T cell repertoires in COVID-19. Sequencing used immunoSEQ multiplex PCR; TCRdb keeps in-frame clones, though not all of them. The sample holds 390,000 or so clones, 75% to 90% seen once. Sequenced material: PBMCs or T cells enriched from blood (not recorded which). The origin of the receptors is a young man who had recovered from COVID-19. CDR3s leave out the opening cysteine and the closing phenylalanine or tryptophan. The D gene is left open where the match is weak. A clone size is listed for some rows: how often the clone was seen (once, few, many), or a class if it is expanded.

V: TRBV25-1
J: TRBJ1-4
D: .
size: .
CDR3: ASSDFWGREKLF

V: TRBV13
J: TRBJ1-1
D: TRBD1
size: few
CDR3: ASSLNLIRGLNTEAF

V: TRBV5-6
J: TRBJ2-7
D: TRBD2
size: .
CDR3: ASSLVAGAYEQY

V: TRBV7-2
J: TRBJ2-7
D: TRBD2
size: .
CDR3: ASSPGLAGYEQY

V: TRBV19
J: TRBJ2-7
D: TRBD1
size: .
CDR3: ASSGGQGSSYEQY

V: TRBV18
J: TRBJ2-3
D: .
size: .
CDR3: ASSPSSTDTQY

V: TRBV7-3
J: TRBJ1-6
D: TRBD1
size: .
CDR3: ASSQTGLGNSPLH

V: TRBV19
J: TRBJ2-7
D: .
size: .
CDR3: ASSDRSTGEQY

V: TRBV27
J: TRBJ1-2
D: TRBD1
size: .
CDR3: ASSLRGQGGFYGYT

V: TRBV9
J: TRBJ2-2
D: TRBD2
size: .
CDR3: ASSPSGNTGELF

V: TRBV7-2
J: TRBJ2-7
D: TRBD2
size: .
CDR3: ASSHPSGTSGSHEQY

V: TRBV28
J: TRBJ1-5
D: TRBD1
size: .
CDR3: ASSLGQGDQPQH

V: TRBV7-3
J: TRBJ1-3
D: .
size: .
CDR3: ASSLSSSSGNTIY

V: TRBV19
J: TRBJ1-1
D: .
size: .
CDR3: ASSTPSGLEVEAF

V: TRBV11-2
J: TRBJ2-3
D: TRBD1
size: .
CDR3: ASSEDRASTDTQY

V: TRBV5-8
J: TRBJ2-5
D: .
size: .
CDR3: ASSLGGSPRRETQY

V: TRBV6-2/TRBV6-3
J: TRBJ2-5
D: .
size: .
CDR3: ASSFAPGRTQY

V: TRBV3-1/TRBV3-2
J: TRBJ2-7
D: .
size: once
CDR3: ASSQGFGYEQY

V: TRBV2
J: TRBJ2-4
D: .
size: .
CDR3: ASSEQNLAKNIQY

V: TRBV10-2
J: TRBJ1-5
D: .
size: .
CDR3: ASRREGNQPQH

V: TRBV19
J: TRBJ2-5
D: .
size: .
CDR3: ASSHRQPLGQETQY

V: TRBV5-1
J: TRBJ2-1
D: TRBD2
size: .
CDR3: ASSTRGGPYNEQF

V: TRBV19
J: TRBJ2-4
D: .
size: .
CDR3: ASSWGRGSHIQY

V: TRBV15
J: TRBJ2-1
D: .
size: few
CDR3: ATSRAEKLSEQF

V: TRBV5-5
J: TRBJ1-2
D: .
size: .
CDR3: ASSLVDSNYGYT

V: TRBV5-1
J: TRBJ1-2
D: .
size: .
CDR3: ASSLGRGRSGYT

V: TRBV7-2
J: TRBJ2-1
D: TRBD2
size: .
CDR3: ASSLFGTSGYNEQF

V: TRBV11-2
J: TRBJ2-5
D: TRBD1
size: once
CDR3: ASSHVSGTGGRKTQY

V: TRBV5-1
J: TRBJ2-7
D: TRBD2
size: .
CDR3: ASSSTSGKGEYEQY

V: TRBV6-1
J: TRBJ2-5
D: TRBD1
size: .
CDR3: ASSDRGRGETQY

V: TRBV30
J: TRBJ2-3
D: TRBD2
size: .
CDR3: AWTRLATHTDTQY

V: TRBV28
J: TRBJ2-7
D: .
size: once
CDR3: ASRDNYEQY

V: TRBV29-1
J: TRBJ1-5
D: .
size: .
CDR3: SVEDNSNQPQH

V: TRBV11-3
J: TRBJ2-5
D: TRBD2
size: .
CDR3: ASSFGLAGEETQY

V: TRBV5-1
J: TRBJ2-7
D: .
size: once
CDR3: ASSPAAGLYEQY

V: TRBV2
J: TRBJ1-4
D: .
size: .
CDR3: ASRDGGQLQKLF

V: TRBV3-1/TRBV3-2
J: TRBJ1-4
D: .
size: .
CDR3: ASHPSGYGEKLF

V: TRBV6-4
J: TRBJ1-1
D: .
size: .
CDR3: ASSGPGTEAF

V: TRBV2
J: TRBJ2-5
D: .
size: .
CDR3: ASRREAGEETQY

V: TRBV5-1
J: TRBJ2-7
D: .
size: .
CDR3: ASSFGLSYEQY

V: TRBV30
J: TRBJ2-1
D: TRBD2
size: .
CDR3: AWSLAGVRYNEQF

V: TRBV5-4
J: TRBJ1-2
D: .
size: .
CDR3: ASSPDPGTNYGYT

V: TRBV25-1
J: TRBJ2-1
D: TRBD2
size: few
CDR3: ASSDGTSGRWF

V: TRBV7-2
J: TRBJ1-5
D: TRBD1
size: .
CDR3: ASSWDSKPTQPQH

V: TRBV4-2
J: TRBJ2-7
D: .
size: once
CDR3: ASSQDWIQPGVSYEQY

V: TRBV5-1
J: TRBJ2-7
D: .
size: .
CDR3: ASSLSGNSYEQY

V: TRBV27
J: TRBJ2-6
D: .
size: .
CDR3: ASSLFAGKGGANVLT

V: TRBV7-9
J: TRBJ2-7
D: TRBD1
size: .
CDR3: ASSQDRAYEQY